One T cell receptor (beta chain) is described in this entry. This entry is derived from a study of PD-L1 blockade in urothelial cancer. The protocol was immunoSEQ multiplex PCR, while the TCRdb copy is restricted to in-frame clones and leaves out a portion. The data hold around 80,000 clones, with 85% to 95% observed a single time. Regarding time point: peripheral blood 6 weeks after treatment start. Patients had locally advanced or metastatic urothelial carcinoma. This CDR3 spans 18 amino acids. V lost 1 base and J 0 bases, leaving 13 bases between the germline ends. The V gene's germline CDR1 is SEHNR and CDR2 FQNEAQ (reference sequence).

The TCR was taken from a woman aged 80 or over with urothelial cancer. Sample: PBMCs, taken around atezolizumab (anti-PD-L1) treatment. The V and J genes are TRBV7-9 and TRBJ2-6; D unresolved. CDR3 in amino acids: CASSLVSQRNSGANVLTF. In nucleotides, the CDR3 is TGTGCCAGCAGCTTAGTAAGTCAGCGAAACTCTGGGGCCAACGTCCTGACTTTC.